Shown below are 2 T cell receptor beta chains from a single sample sequenced in a study of radiation and T cells in renal cell carcinoma (dated by TCRdb to the early 2020s). The time point tag for this specimen amounts to: baseline pretreatment blood. Reading the label with the study, this specimen's treatment or condition is: 15 Gy SBRT to primary tumor, nephrectomy 4 weeks later. The library was generated by the immunoSEQ multiplex PCR assay. TCRdb retrieved this table from immuneACCESS and kept in-frame rearrangements only. Not all clones are present; in checked studies, unresolved V genes account for under half, and no reason is known for the remainder. This sample lists 100,000 to 150,000 clones; roughly 85% were detected once. Around 3% of the sample goes to the ten largest clones. This material consisted of blood, taken from a patient whose treatment included radiotherapy and nephrectomy. The receptors stem from a woman aged 55-69 years with renal cell carcinoma.

The chain couples TRBV7-2 to TRBJ2-3, with D possibly being TRBD1 (5 bases). Germline values: CDR1 SGHTA, CDR2 FQGNSA. CDR3 size: 14 residues. V was pared by 0 bases and J by 1 base, with 5 bases between. This CDR3 is CASSLAGGTDTQYF. CDR3 nucleotides: TGTGCCAGCAGCTTAGCAGGGGGCACAGATACGCAGTATTTT.

In regard to this clone: The junction departs from the called germline gene at one end, perhaps through a read error. This sequence joins TRBV7-7 and TRBJ2-5; tentative D call: TRBD1 (5 bases). In germline, CDR1 is SSHAT, CDR2 FNYEAQ (reference sequence). The CDR3 totals 15 residues. CDR3 bases: TGTGCTAGCAGCCTTAATCAGGGCTTACAAGAGACCCAGTACTTC. Its translation is CASSLNQGLQETQYF.